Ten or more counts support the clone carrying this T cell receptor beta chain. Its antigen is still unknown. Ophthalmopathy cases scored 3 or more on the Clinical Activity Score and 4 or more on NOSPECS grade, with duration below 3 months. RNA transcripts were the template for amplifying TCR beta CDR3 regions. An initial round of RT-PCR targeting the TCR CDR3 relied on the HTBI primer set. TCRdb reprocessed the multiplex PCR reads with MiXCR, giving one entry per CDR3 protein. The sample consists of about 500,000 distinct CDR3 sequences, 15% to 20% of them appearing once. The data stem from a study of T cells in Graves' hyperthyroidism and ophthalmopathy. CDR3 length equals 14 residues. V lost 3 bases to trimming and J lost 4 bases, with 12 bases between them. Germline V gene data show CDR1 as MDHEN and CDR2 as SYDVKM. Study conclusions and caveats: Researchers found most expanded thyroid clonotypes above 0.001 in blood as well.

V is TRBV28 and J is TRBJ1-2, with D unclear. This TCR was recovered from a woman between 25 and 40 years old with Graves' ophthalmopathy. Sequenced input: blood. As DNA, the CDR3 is TGTGCCAGCAGTTTCGACGTTACCTTCTATGGCTACACCTTC. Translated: CASSFDVTFYGYTF.